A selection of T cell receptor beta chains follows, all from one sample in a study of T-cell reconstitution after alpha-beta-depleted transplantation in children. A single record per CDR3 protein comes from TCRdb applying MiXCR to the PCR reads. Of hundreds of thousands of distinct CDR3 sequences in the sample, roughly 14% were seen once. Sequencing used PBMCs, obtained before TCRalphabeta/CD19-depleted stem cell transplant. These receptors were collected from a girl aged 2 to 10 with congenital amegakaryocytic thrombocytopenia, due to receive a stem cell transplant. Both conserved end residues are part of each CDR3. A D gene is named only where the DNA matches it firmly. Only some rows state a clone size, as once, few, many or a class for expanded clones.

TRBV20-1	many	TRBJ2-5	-	CSAREKETQYF	TGCAGTGCTAGAGAGAAAGAGACCCAGTACTTC
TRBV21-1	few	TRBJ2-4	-	CASSEGQRLAKNIQYF	TGTGCCAGCAGCGAAGGACAGAGACTAGCCAAAAACATTCAGTACTTC
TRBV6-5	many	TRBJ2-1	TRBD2	CASSSSGRAVLLNEQFF	TGTGCCAGCAGTTCTAGCGGGAGGGCCGTTTTGTTGAATGAGCAGTTCTTC
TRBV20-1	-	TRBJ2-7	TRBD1	CSAARQGARYEQYF	TGCAGTGCTGCACGACAGGGGGCTCGCTACGAGCAGTACTTC
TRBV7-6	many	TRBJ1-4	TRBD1	CASSPWDRVNEKLFF	TGTGCCAGCAGCCCTTGGGACAGGGTGAATGAAAAACTGTTTTTT
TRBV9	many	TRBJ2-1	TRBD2	CASSVGSSGKGNEQFF	TGTGCCAGCAGCGTAGGCTCCAGCGGGAAAGGGAATGAGCAGTTCTTC
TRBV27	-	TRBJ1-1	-	CASSLSPLSPQAFF	TGTGCCAGCAGTTTATCGCCATTAAGTCCGCAAGCTTTCTTT
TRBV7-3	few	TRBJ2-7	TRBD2	CASSLSFGRPYEQYF	TGTGCCAGCAGCTTATCTTTCGGGAGGCCCTACGAGCAGTACTTC
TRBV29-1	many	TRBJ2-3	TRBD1	CSARTGGMNTQYF	TGCAGCGCCAGGACAGGGGGCATGAATACGCAGTATTTT
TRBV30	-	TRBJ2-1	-	CAWGMRVSSYNEQFF	TGTGCCTGGGGCATGAGGGTGAGCTCCTACAATGAGCAGTTCTTC
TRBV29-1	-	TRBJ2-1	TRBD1	CSVAGTGVYNEQFF	TGCAGCGTTGCCGGGACAGGAGTTTACAATGAGCAGTTCTTC
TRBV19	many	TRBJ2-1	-	CASSWTAGSYNEQFF	TGTGCCAGTAGTTGGACCGCCGGCTCCTACAATGAGCAGTTCTTC
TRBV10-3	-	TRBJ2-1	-	CAISDLRGEQFF	TGTGCCATCAGTGACCTCCGGGGGGAGCAGTTCTTC
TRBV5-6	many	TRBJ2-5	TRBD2	CASSFGLAGRETQYF	TGTGCCAGCAGCTTTGGACTAGCGGGGCGAGAGACCCAGTACTTC
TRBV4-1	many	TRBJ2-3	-	CASSQGVVLAHTDTQYF	TGCGCCAGCAGCCAAGGGGTTGTGTTAGCGCACACAGATACGCAGTATTTT
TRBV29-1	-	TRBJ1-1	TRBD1	CSVEGPGGGNTEAFF	TGCAGCGTTGAGGGGCCAGGGGGTGGGAACACTGAAGCTTTCTTT
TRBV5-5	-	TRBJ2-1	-	CASSSEPFDRSSYNEQFF	TGTGCCAGCAGCTCCGAACCTTTTGACAGGAGCTCCTACAATGAGCAGTTCTTC
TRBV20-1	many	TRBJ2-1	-	CSATEPTGGNEQFF	TGCAGTGCTACTGAACCGACCGGGGGCAATGAGCAGTTCTTC
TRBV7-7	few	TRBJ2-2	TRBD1	CASSPDRPLF	TGTGCCAGCAGCCCGGACAGGCCCTTGTTT
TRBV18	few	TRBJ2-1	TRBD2	CASSPPPWTSGTNEQFF	TGTGCCAGCTCACCACCGCCCTGGACTAGCGGGACCAATGAGCAGTTCTTC
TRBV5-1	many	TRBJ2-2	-	CASSLLGMFANTGELFF	TGCGCCAGCAGCTTACTCGGGATGTTCGCGAACACCGGGGAGCTGTTTTTT
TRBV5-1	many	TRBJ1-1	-	CASSLAGGAEAFF	TGCGCCAGCAGCTTGGCCGGGGGCGCTGAAGCTTTCTTT
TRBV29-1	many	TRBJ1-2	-	CSVDGGTQLGYTF	TGCAGCGTTGACGGGGGGACCCAACTGGGCTACACCTTC
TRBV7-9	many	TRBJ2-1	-	CASNPSDAYNEQFF	TGTGCCAGCAACCCCTCAGACGCGTACAATGAGCAGTTCTTC
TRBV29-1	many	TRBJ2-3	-	CSERPQADTQYF	TGCAGCGAACGTCCGCAGGCAGATACGCAGTATTTT
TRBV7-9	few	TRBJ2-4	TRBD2	CASSLAGGPIIQYF	TGTGCCAGCAGCTTAGCGGGAGGGCCAATCATTCAGTACTTC
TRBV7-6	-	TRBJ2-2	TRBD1	CASSYPGGMTGELFF	TGTGCCAGCAGCTACCCAGGGGGCATGACCGGGGAGCTGTTTTTT
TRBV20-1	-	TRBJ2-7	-	CSARAEGSYEQYF	TGCAGTGCTAGAGCTGAGGGATCCTACGAGCAGTACTTC
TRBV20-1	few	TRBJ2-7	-	CSARGHNAYEQYF	TGCAGTGCTAGGGGGCACAACGCCTACGAGCAGTACTTC
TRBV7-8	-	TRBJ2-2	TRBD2	CASSLRLARTGELFF	TGTGCCAGCAGCTTAAGACTAGCGAGGACCGGGGAGCTGTTTTTT
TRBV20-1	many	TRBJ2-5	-	CSVWGRKETQYF	TGCAGTGTTTGGGGGAGGAAAGAGACCCAGTACTTC
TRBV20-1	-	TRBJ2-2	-	CSAKTGLWNTGELFF	TGCAGTGCTAAAACAGGATTATGGAACACCGGGGAGCTGTTTTTT
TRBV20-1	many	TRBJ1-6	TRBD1	CSAIDRGEKSSYNSPLHF	TGCAGTGCTATCGACAGGGGTGAGAAGAGCTCCTATAATTCACCCCTCCACTTT
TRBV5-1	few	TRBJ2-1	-	CASSLGWIVGANEQFF	TGCGCCAGCAGCTTGGGATGGATAGTAGGGGCCAATGAGCAGTTCTTC
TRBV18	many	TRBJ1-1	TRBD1	CASSLQGLTEAFF	TGTGCCAGCTCCCTACAGGGGTTGACTGAAGCTTTCTTT
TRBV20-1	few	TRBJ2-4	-	CSASAGGSAKNIQYF	TGCAGTGCTAGCGCTGGGGGGTCGGCCAAAAACATTCAGTACTTC
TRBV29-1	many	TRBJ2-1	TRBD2	CSVESGRASEQFF	TGCAGCGTTGAGAGCGGGAGGGCCTCTGAGCAGTTCTTC